This is a list of T cell receptor beta chains from one sample in a study of cytomegalovirus exposure and HLA in healthy donors. Some clones are missing from TCRdb's copy, which holds only in-frame ones; the method was immunoSEQ multiplex PCR. The data hold 90,000 to 100,000 clones, with just under 80% observed a single time. The sample consisted of PBMCs. The origin of the receptors is a woman between 35 and 50 years old in good health and CMV-seronegative. CDR3s include the opening cysteine and the closing phenylalanine or tryptophan. D genes are given only for firm matches. Clone size is shown for a subset of rows, as once, few, many or a class of expanded clone.

abundance | j_gene | v_gene | d_gene | CDR3nt | CDR3aa
NA | TRBJ1-2 | TRBV25-1 | TRBD1 | TGTGCCAGCAGTGCCCTAGGGACAGGGGGTCACTATGGCTACACCTTC | CASSALGTGGHYGYTF
NA | TRBJ2-7 | TRBV6-1 | TRBD1 | TGTGCCAGCAGTGCCCGACAGGGAGTGTACGAGCAGTACTTC | CASSARQGVYEQYF
medium-sized | TRBJ1-5 | TRBV25-1 | NA | TGTGCCAGCAGTGGACCAGGGCCCCAGCATTTT | CASSGPGPQHF
NA | TRBJ2-3 | TRBV28 | NA | TGTGCCAGCAGTATAGGACAGTTAGGCTATACGCAGTATTTT | CASSIGQLGYTQYF
few | TRBJ2-2 | TRBV5-1 | NA | TGCGCCAGCAGCTCGGACACCGGGGAGCTGTTTTTT | CASSSDTGELFF
NA | TRBJ2-1 | TRBV4-1 | TRBD2 | TGCGCCAGCAGCCAATTAGCGGGAGGGGCCGGTCGCAATGAGCAGTTCTTC | CASSQLAGGAGRNEQFF
NA | TRBJ2-1 | TRBV19 | NA | TGTGCCAGTAGTATACAACTGTTCAATGAGCAGTTCTTC | CASSIQLFNEQFF
NA | TRBJ1-5 | TRBV10-2 | NA | TGCGCCAGCAGTGAGTTAGGCAGGGGACATAGCAATCAGCCCCAGCATTTT | CASSELGRGHSNQPQHF
few | TRBJ1-2 | TRBV4-1 | NA | TGCGCCAGCAGCCAAGGTCTTGGCAGGAACTATGGCTACACCTTC | CASSQGLGRNYGYTF
NA | TRBJ2-1 | TRBV7-2 | TRBD2 | TGTGCCAGCAGACGATTTAGCGGGAGAGTCGACAATGAGCAGTTCTTC | CASRRFSGRVDNEQFF
NA | TRBJ2-3 | TRBV10-3 | TRBD2 | TGTGCCATCAGTGAAGGGCTAGCGGGAGCAGATACGCAGTATTTT | CAISEGLAGADTQYF
NA | TRBJ2-4 | TRBV11-2 | NA | TGTGCCAGCAGCCCCTCCAGGACTACCACAGACATTCAGTACTTC | CASSPSRTTTDIQYF
NA | TRBJ2-7 | TRBV19 | TRBD2 | TGTGCCAGTAGAAGTAGTAGCGGGAGGCCCATTGCGGGGGAGCAGTACTTC | CASRSSSGRPIAGEQYF
NA | TRBJ1-5 | TRBV9 | NA | TGTGCCAGCAGCGCATCCGGGACATGGCCCCAGCATTTT | CASSASGTWPQHF
NA | TRBJ2-3 | TRBV4-3 | NA | TGCGCCAGCACCCAAGGAGCGCTCCGCACAGATACGCAGTATTTT | CASTQGALRTDTQYF
NA | TRBJ2-1 | TRBV5-8 | TRBD1 | TGTGCCAGCAGCTTGGACAGGGGCTCCTACAATGAGCAGTTCTTC | CASSLDRGSYNEQFF
NA | TRBJ2-5 | TRBV29-1 | TRBD1 | TGCAGCGTTGGGACAGGGGACACGCGCTCCAAGTACTTC | CSVGTGDTRSKYF
NA | TRBJ1-1 | TRBV19 | NA | TGTGCCAGTAGCCCATCGAACACTGAAGCTTTCTTT | CASSPSNTEAFF
NA | TRBJ2-1 | TRBV5-8 | TRBD1 | TGTGCCAGCAGCTCCACCGGGACAGGGTTCTACAATGAGCAGTTCTTC | CASSSTGTGFYNEQFF
NA | TRBJ2-5 | TRBV5-1 | TRBD2 | TGCGCCAGCAGACCCCTACTAGCGGAAGAGGGGACCCAGTACTTC | CASRPLLAEEGTQYF
NA | TRBJ2-7 | TRBV27 | TRBD1 | TGTGCCAGCGCGACAGGGGCTAACGAGCAGTACTTC | CASATGANEQYF
NA | TRBJ1-2 | TRBV7-9 | TRBD1 | TGTGCCAGCAGCTTAGCGGAGGGGGCCTATGGCTACACCTTC | CASSLAEGAYGYTF
NA | TRBJ2-7 | TRBV18 | TRBD2 | TGTGCCAGCTCACCGCGACTAGCGGACGATTACTACGAGCAGTACTTC | CASSPRLADDYYEQYF
few | TRBJ2-1 | TRBV5-1 | NA | TGCGCCAGCAGCTTGGGGGGAGCGGAGTACAATGAGCAGTTCTTC | CASSLGGAEYNEQFF